The next 15 T cell receptor beta chains were all read from a single sample in a study of Graves' ophthalmopathy and Graves' hyperthyroidism. For repertoire sequencing, the TCR beta CDR3 regions were amplified from RNA transcripts. Following a first-round RT-PCR that used HTBI primers, a second-round multiplex PCR was carried out. TCRdb reprocessed the multiplex PCR reads with MiXCR, giving one entry per CDR3 protein. The data contain some 400,000 distinct CDR3 sequences, around 16% of them singletons. The sample taken for sequencing was peripheral blood. The receptors shown here come from a woman aged 18-29 years with Graves' ophthalmopathy.

This clonotype has at least ten counts. The chain recombines TRBV5-1 with TRBJ2-7; maybe TRBD1 (7 bases). This CDR3 is built from 16 residues. From germline, CDR1 is SGHRS and CDR2 YFSETQ. The V and J ends lost 0 bases and 5 bases respectively, with 18 bases between them. The CDR3 loop reads CASSLGRDSRGNEQYF. The CDR3 DNA reads TGCGCCAGCAGCTTGGGCCGGGACAGCCGGGGGAACGAGCAGTACTTC. Using reference TRBV5-1 and TRBJ2-7 for the parts outside the CDR3, the full variable domain is KAGVTQTPRYLIKTRGQQVTLSCSPISGHRSVSWYQQTPGQGLQFLFEYFSETQRNKGNFPGRFSGRQFSNSRSEMNVSTLELGDSALYLCASSLGRDSRGNEQYFGPGTRLTVT.

Many counts were recorded for this clonotype. The rearrangement joins TRBV11-1 to TRBJ2-5; TRBD1 aligns across 8 bases. Looked up from germline, CDR1 is SGHAT and CDR2 is FQDESV (reference sequence). Unmatched junction bases numbered 7, after V lost 3 bases and J lost 1 base. This CDR3 is built from 16 residues. CDR3 region: CASSLEGTGPQETQYF. The CDR3, as DNA: TGTGCCAGCAGCTTGGAGGGGACAGGACCCCAAGAGACCCAGTACTTC. Looking up the rest from reference TRBV11-1 and TRBJ2-5 gives the full variable domain: EAEVAQSPRYKITEKSQAVAFWCDPISGHATLYWYRQILGQGPELLVQFQDESVVDDSQLPKDRFSAERLKGVDSTLKIQPAELGDSAMYLCASSLEGTGPQETQYFGPGTRLLVL.

This clonotype was seen at least ten times. This rearrangement joins TRBV6-2 or TRBV6-3 to TRBJ2-7; no firm D call. Germline V CDR1 and CDR2: MNHEY, SVGEGT. This CDR3 is 12 amino acids long. Trimming took off 6 bases at V and 5 bases at J, with 11 bases between the two ends. This chain's CDR3 is CASRRKGNEQYF. The CDR3 DNA reads as TGTGCCAGCAGACGAAAGGGAAACGAGCAGTACTTC.

This clonotype was seen at least ten times. The gene calls are TRBV27 and TRBJ2-5; perhaps TRBD2 as D (6 bases). The V gene's germline CDR1 is MNHEY and CDR2 SMNVEV (reference sequence). The CDR3 extends over 15 amino acids. The V and J ends lost 3 bases and 1 base respectively, with 12 bases between them. The CDR3 here is CASSLGLQRQETQYF. The CDR3 DNA reads as TGTGCCAGCAGTTTGGGACTCCAGCGCCAAGAGACCCAGTACTTC.

The rearrangement links TRBV6-1 to TRBJ2-7, with TRBD1 as a possible D gene (6 bases). Germline V gene sequence: CDR1 MNHNS, CDR2 SASEGT. V dropped 1 base and J dropped 5 bases, with 15 bases sitting between them. The CDR3 totals 15 residues. The CDR3, as DNA: TGTGCCAGCAGTGAAGGGGGGCAGGGGTCGGACGAGCAGTACTTC. It encodes CASSEGGQGSDEQYF.

This clonotype was detected ten times or more. CDR3 amino acids: CASSLGRRGSGEAFF. CDR3 bases: TGTGCCAGCAGCTTAGGCCGGCGAGGGAGTGGTGAAGCTTTCTTT. The rearrangement links TRBV7-8 to TRBJ1-1; D remains unclear. Germline V lookup: CDR1 SGHVS, CDR2 FQNEAQ. V lost 1 base and J lost 7, with 16 bases in between. This CDR3 region has 15 residues.

This clonotype was detected many times. This chain uses TRBV15 with TRBJ1-5; D is unclear. The V end lost 3 bases, the J end lost 4 bases, and 10 bases lay between the germline ends. Germline V gene lookup returns CDR1 LNHNV and CDR2 YYDKDF (reference sequence). There are 14 residues in the CDR3. CDR3 residues: CATSRIQVNQPQHF. CDR3 coding DNA: TGTGCCACCAGCAGGATTCAAGTTAATCAGCCCCAGCATTTT.

The chain links TRBV7-9 to TRBJ1-1; the D is unclear. The CDR3 extends over 12 amino acids. Germline values: CDR1 SEHNR, CDR2 FQNEAQ (reference sequence). V was shortened by 4 bases and J by 11 bases, with 14 bases between the two germline ends. CDR3 residues: CASSSQNPGAFF. The CDR3 DNA follows: TGTGCCAGCAGCTCTCAAAACCCTGGGGCTTTCTTT.

There are many counts of this clonotype. The chain couples TRBV11-2 to TRBJ2-6, with D hard to call. Germline V gene lookup returns CDR1 SGHAT and CDR2 FQNNGV. Trimming took off 4 bases at V and 6 bases at J, with 13 bases between the two ends. The CDR3 runs 15 residues. In nucleotides, the CDR3 is TGTGCCAGCAGCTCCTGGCCTGGTGAGGCCAACGTCCTGACTTTC. It encodes CASSSWPGEANVLTF.

In its sample, this clonotype was seen many times. This clone may be a read error of a much larger clone one base away. The genes are TRBV6-9 and TRBJ2-7, with D unresolved. Trimming stripped 2 bases from V and 5 bases from J, with 4 bases between. The CDR3 runs to 11 residues. Germline CDR1 MNHGY, CDR2 SVAAGI. The CDR3 spells CASSYRNEQYF. The CDR3 nucleotides are TGTGCCAGCAGTTATAGGAACGAGCAGTACTTC.

This clonotype was seen at least ten times. This chain uses TRBV6-2 or TRBV6-3 with TRBJ1-1; TRBD1 aligns across 9 bases. The length of the CDR3 is 16 residues. Trimming took 6 bases from V and 5 from J; bases not matched to a gene: 13. The germline gives CDR1 MNHEY, CDR2 SVGEGT. CDR3 amino acids: CASSYTLQGAETEAFF. DNA of the CDR3: TGTGCCAGCAGCTATACCTTACAGGGGGCGGAAACTGAAGCTTTCTTT.

This clonotype was observed many times. V usage is TRBV7-2 and J usage is TRBJ2-7; TRBD1 matches 7 bases. The CDR3 is made up of 14 amino acids. The trim removed 5 bases at V and 4 bases at J, leaving 8 bases unmatched. The germline CDR1 and CDR2 sequences are SGHTA and FQGNSA. DNA of the CDR3: TGTGCCAGCAGCCACCGGGACAGTCGTTACGAGCAGTACTTC. Amino acid sequence: CASSHRDSRYEQYF. The entire variable domain, with the rest obtained from reference TRBV7-2 and TRBJ2-7, is as follows: GAGVSQSPSNKVTEKGKDVELRCDPISGHTALYWYRQSLGQGLEFLIYFQGNSAPDKSGLPSDRFSAERTGGSVSTLTIQRTQQEDSAVYLCASSHRDSRYEQYFGPGTRLTVT.

The rearrangement joins TRBV28 to TRBJ1-5; D might be TRBD1 (6 bases). Trimming cost V 6 bases and J 1 base, with 16 bases left between them. The CDR3 sequence is 16 residues long. CDR1 is MDHEN, CDR2 SYDVKM, per germline. This chain's CDR3 is CASRNPGGASNQPQHF. CDR3 coding DNA: TGTGCCAGCAGGAATCCGGGGGGGGCGAGCAATCAGCCCCAGCATTTT.

The chain combines TRBV5-1 with TRBJ2-7, with 7 bases matching TRBD2. Germline V gene lookup returns CDR1 SGHRS and CDR2 YFSETQ. Trimming removed 0 bases from V and 5 bases from J; junction bases left unmatched: 5. The CDR3 loop spans 14 amino acids. Here the CDR3 DNA reads TGCGCCAGCAGCTTGGCGGGAGGTCACGACGAGCAGTACTTC. Amino acid sequence: CASSLAGGHDEQYF.

This clonotype was picked up many times. The rearrangement links TRBV7-8 to TRBJ2-5, with a tentative D call TRBD2 (6 bases). This CDR3 comprises 14 residues. V lost 10 bases, J lost 0 bases, and 15 bases lay in between. CDR1 is SGHVS and CDR2 is FQNEAQ in the germline V gene. CDR3 coding DNA: TGTGCCACGGGGACTGAGACGTACCAAGAGACCCAGTACTTC. Its protein product is CATGTETYQETQYF.